The 20 T cell receptor beta chains below all came from one sample that was sequenced in a study of identical twins. In TCRdb, the 5' RACE reads were re-called with MiXCR into one record per CDR3 protein. The sample contains around 650,000 distinct CDR3 sequences, 7.1% of which appear only once. Separately, the same data were catalogued under a study of yellow fever vaccine responses in identical twins.

The specimen sequenced was PBMCs. The receptors originated from a woman aged 18-30 years in good health.

A few counts support this clonotype. The chain carries TRBV20-1 and TRBJ2-3; TRBD2 matches at 8 bases. The CDR3 is 15 residues long. The germline V gene has CDR1 DFQATT and CDR2 SNEGSKA (reference sequence). V gave up 6 bases and J gave up 0 bases; unmatched junction bases: 8. The DNA for the CDR3 is TGCAGTGCAAAGATAGCGGGACCAAGCACAGATACGCAGTATTTT. Translated, it gives CSAKIAGPSTDTQYF.

The V gene is TRBV11-2, the J gene TRBJ2-1; 9 bases are shared with TRBD1. Trimming took 5 bases from V and 4 from J; bases not matched to a gene: 9. Germline assignment: CDR1 SGHAT and CDR2 FQNNGV. This CDR3 comprises 16 residues. The CDR3: CASSPHPDRGYNEQFF. CDR3 sequence (DNA): TGTGCCAGCAGCCCCCACCCGGACAGGGGATACAATGAGCAGTTCTTC.

This clonotype was recorded a few times. The chain couples TRBV7-8 to TRBJ2-1; weak D call: TRBD1 (5 bases). The germline gives CDR1 SGHVS, CDR2 FQNEAQ. The CDR3 runs 17 residues. Between the trimmed V and J ends, which lost 0 bases and 4 bases, there was a span of 16 bases. The CDR3 protein is CASSLAHPVQGYNEQFF. The CDR3 DNA follows: TGTGCCAGCAGCTTAGCCCACCCGGTGCAGGGTTACAATGAGCAGTTCTTC.

The chain uses TRBV7-9 and TRBJ2-3; 7 bases are a match to TRBD1. The CDR3 covers 16 residues. The germline V gene encodes CDR1 SEHNR and CDR2 FQNEAQ (reference sequence). Losses at the gene ends were 5 bases for V and 2 bases for J; bases not matched to a gene: 10. In DNA form, the CDR3 reads TGTGCCAGCAGCCTCACGGGACAGCCTTCCACAGATACGCAGTATTTT. It translates to CASSLTGQPSTDTQYF.

This clonotype was seen at least ten times. The rearrangement joins TRBV5-5 to TRBJ2-1; 10 nucleotides align to TRBD2. CDR3 length: 16 residues. The V gene end was trimmed by 4 bases and the J gene end by 4 bases; junction bases not matched to a gene: 8. Germline assignment: CDR1 SGHKS and CDR2 YYEKEE (reference sequence). The DNA for the CDR3 is TGTGCCAGCAGCCCCCATAGCGGGGGGCGATACAATGAGCAGTTCTTC. This sequence encodes CASSPHSGGRYNEQFF.

The chain carries TRBV28 and TRBJ1-5; the match to TRBD1 covers 7 bases. The CDR3 has 18 residues. Germline V lookup: CDR1 MDHEN, CDR2 SYDVKM. The trim removed 4 bases at V and 2 bases at J, leaving 14 bases unmatched. Here the CDR3 DNA reads TGTGCCAGCAGTTACACCGGTTACAGGGGAAAGGGCAATCAGCCCCAGCATTTT. Protein sequence: CASSYTGYRGKGNQPQHF.

This clonotype has a handful of counts. The chain has TRBV27 and TRBJ2-1; D is ambiguous. There are 15 residues in the CDR3. The V gene lost 5 bases and the J gene lost 0 bases, with 11 bases spanning the gap. The germline V gene has CDR1 MNHEY and CDR2 SMNVEV (reference sequence). CDR3 DNA sequence: TGTGCCAGCAGTCGTCAGTTGAGCTCCTACAATGAGCAGTTCTTC. This encodes CASSRQLSSYNEQFF.

The rearrangement joins TRBV6-1 to TRBJ1-6, with 7 bases that match TRBD1. With V trimmed by 6 bases and J by 8 bases, 7 bases remained unmatched. The CDR3 totals 14 residues. In germline, CDR1 is MNHNS, CDR2 SASEGT. The DNA for the CDR3 is TGTGCCAGCAGAATACAGGGGAATGATTCACCCCTCCACTTT. Amino acid sequence: CASRIQGNDSPLHF.

This clonotype was detected many times. The gene calls are TRBV11-2 and TRBJ2-1, with 8 bases fitting TRBD2. The CDR3 covers 16 residues. Trimming cost V 0 bases and J 8 bases; bases outside gene matches: 9. Germline V gene sequence: CDR1 SGHAT, CDR2 FQNNGV. The CDR3 nucleotides read TGTGCCAGCAGCTTAGAGGTTCGGGGCGGGAGGTATGAGCAGTTCTTC. It specifies CASSLEVRGGRYEQFF.

This chain uses TRBV4-2 with TRBJ2-7, with 9 bases aligning to TRBD2. Per the germline V gene, CDR1 is LGHNA and CDR2 is YNFKEQ. This CDR3 has 16 amino acids. Germline trimming cut 1 base from V and 0 bases from J; bases unmatched to any gene: 4. The CDR3 DNA reads TGTGCCAGCAGCCAAGGGGTAGCGGGGGACTCCTACGAGCAGTACTTC. Protein product: CASSQGVAGDSYEQYF.

This clonotype was observed a handful of times. The chain combines TRBV12-3 or TRBV12-4 with TRBJ2-7; D may correspond to TRBD1 or TRBD2 (5 bases each). The CDR3 length is 14 residues. Trimming took off 6 bases at V and 0 bases at J, with 12 bases between the two ends. DNA of the CDR3: TGTGCCAGCAGGCACCGGGACGGCTCCTACGAGCAGTACTTC. Residues: CASRHRDGSYEQYF.

This clonotype was picked up many times. V usage is TRBV10-3 and J usage is TRBJ1-1; possibly TRBD1 for D (5 bases). Germline CDR1 ENHRY, CDR2 SYGVKD. The CDR3 sequence is 16 residues long. The V end was cut by 3 bases, the J end by 4 bases, with 18 bases between. The CDR3 sequence: CAISDEHRPGGTEAFF. CDR3 bases: TGTGCCATCAGTGATGAACACCGCCCCGGGGGCACTGAAGCTTTCTTT.

The sample holds a few counts of this clonotype. This chain connects TRBV28 to TRBJ2-5, with TRBD1 matching over 7 bases. V lost 4 bases and J lost 5; bases outside the gene matches: 7. The CDR3 has 14 residues. Germline CDR1 reads MDHEN; CDR2 reads SYDVKM. The CDR3: CASSWDSPRETQYF. The CDR3, as DNA: TGTGCCAGCAGTTGGGACAGCCCCAGGGAGACCCAGTACTTC.

The genes are TRBV6-1 and TRBJ2-7; D not resolved. Germline CDR1 is MNHNS and CDR2 is SASEGT. This CDR3 is built from 14 residues. The V and J ends lost 6 bases and 3 bases respectively, with 15 bases between them. The CDR3 spells CASSPSSRIYEQYF. The CDR3 coding sequence is TGTGCCAGCAGCCCCTCCTCCAGGATCTACGAGCAGTACTTC.

Only a few counts were recorded for this clonotype. The chain is built from TRBV4-1 and TRBJ1-2; no definite D call. Trimming removed 0 bases from V and 4 bases from J, with 9 bases in between. The CDR3 length is 14 residues. Germline V gene data show CDR1 as MGHRA and CDR2 as YSYEKL. In DNA, the CDR3 is TGCGCCAGCAGCCAAGATCTCCAAGTCTATGGCTACACCTTC. Translating it yields CASSQDLQVYGYTF.

The rearrangement joins TRBV29-1 to TRBJ2-1; 12 positions match TRBD2. CDR1 and CDR2 from the germline V gene are SQVTM and ANQGSEA. The junction had 4 bases not matched to a gene; V was cut back by 7 bases and J by 3 bases. The CDR3 consists of 14 residues. The CDR3 sequence: CSAATSGSYNEQFF. The DNA of the CDR3 is TGCAGCGCCGCGACTAGCGGGAGCTACAATGAGCAGTTCTTC.

The J gene is TRBJ1-2, the V gene TRBV20-1; 10 bases line up with TRBD1. V was pared by 8 bases and J by 4 bases, with 7 bases of the junction left unmatched. CDR1 is DFQATT and CDR2 is SNEGSKA in the germline V gene (reference sequence). The CDR3 loop spans 13 amino acids. In nucleotides, the CDR3 is TGCAGTACCCGGGACAGGGGTGCCTATGGCTACACCTTC. Translation: CSTRDRGAYGYTF.

The rearrangement uses TRBV7-9 and TRBJ2-7; D gene ambiguous. Germline assignment: CDR1 SEHNR and CDR2 FQNEAQ (reference sequence). The CDR3 is 14 amino acids. The ends were cut back, 3 bases at V and 2 bases at J, with 11 bases in the middle. The CDR3 here is CASSLRGLAYEQYV. CDR3 nucleotides: TGTGCCAGCAGCTTGCGAGGTTTGGCCTACGAGCAGTACGTC.

This clonotype was detected ten times or more. The chain is built from TRBV16 and TRBJ1-2; TRBD1 might be the D (5 bases). V lost 1 base and J lost 10, with 22 bases in between. The CDR3 has 16 residues. Germline CDR1 and CDR2: KGHSY and FQNENV. The CDR3 reads CASSQYIRATDTYYTF. The DNA of the CDR3 is TGTGCCAGCAGCCAATATATCCGGGCTACGGACACTTACTACACCTTC.

The table lists this clonotype with a few counts. The CDR3 coding sequence is TGTGCCAGCAGTTTCGGGACGGGACTAGCGCACAATGAGCAGTTCTTC. Translated, it gives CASSFGTGLAHNEQFF. The rearrangement links TRBV12-3 or TRBV12-4 to TRBJ2-1, with 10 bases lining up with TRBD2. J gave up 5 bases and V 3 bases, and 7 bases lay outside the gene matches. The CDR3 contains 16 residues.